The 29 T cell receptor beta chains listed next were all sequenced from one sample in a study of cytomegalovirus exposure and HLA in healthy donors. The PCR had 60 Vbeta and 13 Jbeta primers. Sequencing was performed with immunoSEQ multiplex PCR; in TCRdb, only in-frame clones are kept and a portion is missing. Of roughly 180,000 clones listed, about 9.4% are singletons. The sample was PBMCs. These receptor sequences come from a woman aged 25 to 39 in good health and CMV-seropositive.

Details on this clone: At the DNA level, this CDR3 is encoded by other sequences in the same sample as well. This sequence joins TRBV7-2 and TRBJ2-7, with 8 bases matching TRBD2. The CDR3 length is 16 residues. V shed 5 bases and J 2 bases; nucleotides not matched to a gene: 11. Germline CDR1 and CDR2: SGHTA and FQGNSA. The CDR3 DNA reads TGTGCCAGCAGCGGACAATCTAGCGGGTTGGCCTACGAGCAGTACTTC. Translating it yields CASSGQSSGLAYEQYF.

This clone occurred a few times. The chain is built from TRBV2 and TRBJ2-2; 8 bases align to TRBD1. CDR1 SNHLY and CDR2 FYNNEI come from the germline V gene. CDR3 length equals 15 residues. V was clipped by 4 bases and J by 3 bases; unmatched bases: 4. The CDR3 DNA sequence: TGTGCCAGCAGTGTAGGACAGGGAGACACCGGGGAGCTGTTTTTT. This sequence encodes CASSVGQGDTGELFF.

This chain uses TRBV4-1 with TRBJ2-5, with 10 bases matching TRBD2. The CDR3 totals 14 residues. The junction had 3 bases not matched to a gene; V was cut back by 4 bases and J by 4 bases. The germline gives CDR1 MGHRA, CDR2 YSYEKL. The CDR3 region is CASSPVAGGETQYF. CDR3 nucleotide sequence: TGCGCCAGCAGCCCCGTAGCGGGAGGAGAGACCCAGTACTTC.

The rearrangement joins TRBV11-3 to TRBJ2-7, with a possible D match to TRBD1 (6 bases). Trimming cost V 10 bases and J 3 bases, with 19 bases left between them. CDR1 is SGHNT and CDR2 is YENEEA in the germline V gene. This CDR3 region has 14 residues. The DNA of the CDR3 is TGTGCCACCGGTGGACAGAAAGATATCTACGAGCAGTACTTC. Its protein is CATGGQKDIYEQYF.

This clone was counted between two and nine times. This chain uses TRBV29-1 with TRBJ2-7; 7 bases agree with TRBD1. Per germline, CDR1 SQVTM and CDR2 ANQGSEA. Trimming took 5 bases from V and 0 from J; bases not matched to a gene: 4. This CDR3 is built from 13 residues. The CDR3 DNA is TGCAGCGTTCTGGGACAGTCCTCCTACGAGCAGTACTTC. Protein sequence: CSVLGQSSYEQYF.

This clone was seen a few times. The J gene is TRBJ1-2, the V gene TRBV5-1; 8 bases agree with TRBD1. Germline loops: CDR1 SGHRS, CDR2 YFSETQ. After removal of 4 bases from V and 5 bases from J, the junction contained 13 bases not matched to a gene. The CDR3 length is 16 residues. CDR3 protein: CASSLSAGGSEYGYTF. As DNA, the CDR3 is TGCGCCAGCAGCCTAAGCGCAGGGGGCTCGGAGTATGGCTACACCTTC.

CDR3 sequence reads: CASSFTGRNYGYTF. The CDR3 DNA reads as TGCGCCAGCAGCTTCACTGGGAGGAACTATGGCTACACCTTC. V and J are TRBV5-1 and TRBJ1-2; D is unresolved. This CDR3 is 14 amino acids long. Germline assignment: CDR1 SGHRS and CDR2 YFSETQ. V gave up 2 bases and J gave up 2 bases, with 10 bases separating them.

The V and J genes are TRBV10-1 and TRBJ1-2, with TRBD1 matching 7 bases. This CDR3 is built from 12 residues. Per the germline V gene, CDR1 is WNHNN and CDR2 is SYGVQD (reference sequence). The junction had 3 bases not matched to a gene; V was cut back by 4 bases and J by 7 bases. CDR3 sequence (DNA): TGCGCCAGCAGTGGGAGACAGGGTGGCTACACCTTC. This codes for CASSGRQGGYTF.

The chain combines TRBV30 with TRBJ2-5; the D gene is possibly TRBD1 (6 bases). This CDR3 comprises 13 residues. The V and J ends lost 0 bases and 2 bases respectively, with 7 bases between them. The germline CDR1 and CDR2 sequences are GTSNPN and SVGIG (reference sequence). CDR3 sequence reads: CAWSVGTQETQYF. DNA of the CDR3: TGTGCCTGGAGTGTTGGGACACAAGAGACCCAGTACTTC.

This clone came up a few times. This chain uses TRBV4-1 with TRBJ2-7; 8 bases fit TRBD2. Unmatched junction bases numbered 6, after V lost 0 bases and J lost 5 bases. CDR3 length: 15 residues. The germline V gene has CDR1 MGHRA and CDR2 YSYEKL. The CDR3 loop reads CASSQDIGLAHEQYF. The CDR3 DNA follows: TGCGCCAGCAGCCAAGATATAGGACTAGCCCACGAGCAGTACTTC.

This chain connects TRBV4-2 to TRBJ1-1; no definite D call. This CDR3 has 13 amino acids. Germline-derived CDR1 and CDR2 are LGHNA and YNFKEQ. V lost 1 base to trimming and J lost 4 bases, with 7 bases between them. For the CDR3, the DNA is TGTGCCAGCAGCCAAGGACGGGGCACTGAAGCTTTCTTT. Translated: CASSQGRGTEAFF.

CDR3 region: CASSSKQGHYGYTF. Here the CDR3 DNA reads TGTGCCAGCAGCTCCAAACAGGGACACTATGGCTACACCTTC. The rearrangement links TRBV5-4 to TRBJ1-2; TRBD1 might be the D (6 bases). V lost 3 bases, J lost 3 bases, and 12 bases lay in between. Germline values: CDR1 SGHNT, CDR2 YYREEE (reference sequence). The CDR3 extends over 14 amino acids.

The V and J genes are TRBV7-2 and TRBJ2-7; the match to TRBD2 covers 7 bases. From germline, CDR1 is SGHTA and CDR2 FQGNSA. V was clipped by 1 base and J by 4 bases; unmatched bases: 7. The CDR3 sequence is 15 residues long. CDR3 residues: CASSLDRAGVYEQYF. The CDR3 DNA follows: TGTGCCAGCAGCTTAGATCGGGCGGGAGTGTACGAGCAGTACTTC.

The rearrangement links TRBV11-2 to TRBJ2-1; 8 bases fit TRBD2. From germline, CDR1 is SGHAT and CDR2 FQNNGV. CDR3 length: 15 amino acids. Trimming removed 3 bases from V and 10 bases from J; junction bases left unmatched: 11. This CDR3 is CASSLGSGIFAEQFF. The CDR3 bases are TGTGCCAGCAGCTTGGGTAGCGGGATCTTTGCCGAGCAGTTCTTC.

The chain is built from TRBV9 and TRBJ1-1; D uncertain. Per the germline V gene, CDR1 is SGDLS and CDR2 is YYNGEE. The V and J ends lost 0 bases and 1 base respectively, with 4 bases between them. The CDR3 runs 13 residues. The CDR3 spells CASSVGRNTEAFF. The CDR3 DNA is TGTGCCAGCAGCGTAGGGAGGAACACTGAAGCTTTCTTT.

CDR3 nucleotides: TGTGCCAGCAGCGTAGCTCTAGACCGGGGACTAGCCAGCACAGATACGCAGTATTTT. Protein: CASSVALDRGLASTDTQYF. The genes are TRBV9 and TRBJ2-3; 9 bases fit TRBD2. Unmatched junction bases numbered 11, after V lost 0 bases and J lost 0 bases. This CDR3 has 19 amino acids. Germline V CDR1 and CDR2: SGDLS, YYNGEE.

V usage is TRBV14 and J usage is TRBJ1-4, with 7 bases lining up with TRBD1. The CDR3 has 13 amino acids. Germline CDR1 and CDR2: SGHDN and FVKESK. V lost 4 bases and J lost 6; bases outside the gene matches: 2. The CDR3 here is CASSLRGHEKLFF. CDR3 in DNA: TGTGCCAGCAGCCTGAGGGGGCATGAAAAACTGTTTTTT.

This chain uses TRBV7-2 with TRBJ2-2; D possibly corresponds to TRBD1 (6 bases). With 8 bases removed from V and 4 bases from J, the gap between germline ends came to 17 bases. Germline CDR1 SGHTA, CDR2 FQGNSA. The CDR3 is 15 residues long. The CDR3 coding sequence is TGTGCCAGCGGCCCCCTAGACAGGCCCACCGGGGAGCTGTTTTTT. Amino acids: CASGPLDRPTGELFF.

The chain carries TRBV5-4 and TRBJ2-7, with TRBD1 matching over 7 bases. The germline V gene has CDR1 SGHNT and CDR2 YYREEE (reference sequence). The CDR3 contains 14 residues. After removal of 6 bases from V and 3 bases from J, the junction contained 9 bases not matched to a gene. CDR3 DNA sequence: TGTGCCAGCAAGTCGAGGGACAGTGTCTACGAGCAGTACTTC. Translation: CASKSRDSVYEQYF.

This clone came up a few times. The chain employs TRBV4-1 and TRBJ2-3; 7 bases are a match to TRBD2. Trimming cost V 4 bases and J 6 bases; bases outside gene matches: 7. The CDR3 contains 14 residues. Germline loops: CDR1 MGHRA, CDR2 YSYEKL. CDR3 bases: TGCGCCAGCAGCCCCCATAACGGGGGGGATACGCAGTATTTT. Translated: CASSPHNGGDTQYF.

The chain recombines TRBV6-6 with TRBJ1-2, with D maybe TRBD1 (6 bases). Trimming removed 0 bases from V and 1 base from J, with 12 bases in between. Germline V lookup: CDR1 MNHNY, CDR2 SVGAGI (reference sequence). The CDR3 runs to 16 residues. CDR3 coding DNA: TGTGCCAGCAGTTACTCGCGGGGAGGGGGTAACTATGGCTACACCTTC. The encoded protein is CASSYSRGGGNYGYTF.

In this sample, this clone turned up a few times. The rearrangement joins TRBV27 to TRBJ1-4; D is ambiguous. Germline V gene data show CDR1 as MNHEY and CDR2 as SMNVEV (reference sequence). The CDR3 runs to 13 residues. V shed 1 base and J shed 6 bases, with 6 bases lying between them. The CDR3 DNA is TGTGCCAGCAGTTTATGGCAAGATGAAAAACTGTTTTTT. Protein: CASSLWQDEKLFF. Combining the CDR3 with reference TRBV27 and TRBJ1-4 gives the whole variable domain EAQVTQNPRYLITVTGKKLTVTCSQNMNHEYMSWYRQDPGLGLRQIYYSMNVEVTDKGDVPEGYKVSRKEKRNFPLILESPSPNQTSLYFCASSLWQDEKLFFGSGTQLSVL.

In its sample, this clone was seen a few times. The CDR3, as DNA: TGTGCCAGCAGTCTCGGGAGGTGGACTGAAGCTTTCTTT. Its translation: CASSLGRWTEAFF. The V and J genes are TRBV6-5 and TRBJ1-1; D is unresolved. Between the trimmed V and J ends, which lost 5 bases and 5 bases, there was a span of 12 bases. Germline CDR1 is MNHEY and CDR2 is SVGAGI. This CDR3 comprises 13 residues.

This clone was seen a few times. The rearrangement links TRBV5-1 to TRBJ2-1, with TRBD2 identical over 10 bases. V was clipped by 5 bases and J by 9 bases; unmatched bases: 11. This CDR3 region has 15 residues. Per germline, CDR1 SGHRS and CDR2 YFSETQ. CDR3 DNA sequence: TGCGCCAGCAGGGACAGGACTAGCGGCCTCGGTGAGCAGTTCTTC. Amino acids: CASRDRTSGLGEQFF.

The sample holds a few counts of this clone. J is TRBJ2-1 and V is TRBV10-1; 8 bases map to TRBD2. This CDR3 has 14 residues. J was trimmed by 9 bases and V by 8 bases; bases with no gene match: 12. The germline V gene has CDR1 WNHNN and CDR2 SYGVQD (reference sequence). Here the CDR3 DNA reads TGCGCCAGCTCCTATCGTAGCGGGGACCTTGAGCAGTTCTTC. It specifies CASSYRSGDLEQFF.

The CDR3 loop is CASSPGQEDYEQYF. The CDR3 nucleotides read TGCGCCAGCAGCCCCGGACAGGAGGACTACGAGCAGTACTTC. The rearrangement links TRBV5-1 to TRBJ2-7, with 7 bases aligning to TRBD1. Germline trimming cut 4 bases from V and 3 bases from J; bases unmatched to any gene: 7. CDR1 is SGHRS and CDR2 is YFSETQ in the germline V gene. The CDR3 is made up of 14 amino acids.

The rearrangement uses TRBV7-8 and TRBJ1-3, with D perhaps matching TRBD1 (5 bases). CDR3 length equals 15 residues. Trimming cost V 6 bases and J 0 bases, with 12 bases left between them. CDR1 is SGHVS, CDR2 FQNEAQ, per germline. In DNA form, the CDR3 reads TGTGCCAGCAGATCCGACAGCATCTCTGGAAACACCATATATTTT. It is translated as CASRSDSISGNTIYF.

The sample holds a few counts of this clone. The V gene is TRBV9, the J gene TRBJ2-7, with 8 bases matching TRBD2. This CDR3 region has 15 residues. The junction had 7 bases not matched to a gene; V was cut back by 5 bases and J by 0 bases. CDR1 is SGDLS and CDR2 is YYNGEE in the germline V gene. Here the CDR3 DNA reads TGTGCCAGCAGTAAGAGCGGGAGAGGCTCCTACGAGCAGTACTTC. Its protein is CASSKSGRGSYEQYF.

This CDR3 is CASSPDLAGVHTQYF. Here the CDR3 DNA reads TGTGCCAGCAGCCCAGACCTAGCGGGAGTTCATACGCAGTATTTT. The chain carries TRBV7-8 and TRBJ2-3; 10 bases line up with TRBD2. This CDR3 is built from 15 residues. V dropped 5 bases and J dropped 7; count of bases not matched to a gene: 9. Germline V lookup: CDR1 SGHVS, CDR2 FQNEAQ. Supplemented by reference TRBV7-8 and TRBJ2-3, the full variable domain reads GAGVSQSPRYKVAKRGQDVALRCDPISGHVSLFWYQQALGQGPEFLTYFQNEAQLDKSGLPSDRFFAERPEGSVSTLKIQRTQQEDSAVYLCASSPDLAGVHTQYFGPGTRLTVL.